One sample yielded the 25 T cell receptor beta chains listed below, sequenced in a study of T cells in Graves' hyperthyroidism and ophthalmopathy. The source material, RNA transcripts, was used to amplify TCR beta CDR3 regions. The HTBI primer set served for first-round RT-PCR of the TCR CDR3. TCRdb called the multiplex PCR reads again in MiXCR, with one record for every CDR3 protein. Of about 640,000 distinct CDR3 sequences in the sample, more than 14% were seen once. Sequencing was performed on blood. These receptors were taken from a woman aged 50 to 60 with Graves' ophthalmopathy.

The chain recombines TRBV10-3 with TRBJ2-5; a possible D gene is TRBD1 (6 bases). CDR3 length: 15 amino acids. Germline V gene data show CDR1 as ENHRY and CDR2 as SYGVKD. Trimming removed 6 bases from V and 2 bases from J, with 16 bases in between. CDR3 nucleotide sequence: TGTGCCATCAGACCCGGACAGATCGAGCAAGAGACCCAGTACTTC. The encoded protein is CAIRPGQIEQETQYF.

The CDR3 DNA reads as TGTGCCAGCAGCTTTAACCAGATCTACGAGCAGTACTTC. This encodes CASSFNQIYEQYF. The J gene is TRBJ2-7, the V gene TRBV7-2; D remains unclear. Germline assignment: CDR1 SGHTA and CDR2 FQGNSA. Trimming pared 3 bases from V and 3 bases from J, leaving 9 bases between. CDR3 length: 13 amino acids. Filled out from reference TRBV7-2 and TRBJ2-7, the complete variable domain reads GAGVSQSPSNKVTEKGKDVELRCDPISGHTALYWYRQSLGQGLEFLIYFQGNSAPDKSGLPSDRFSAERTGGSVSTLTIQRTQQEDSAVYLCASSFNQIYEQYFGPGTRLTVT.

V gene TRBV6-1 combines with J gene TRBJ2-2; D is possibly TRBD1 or TRBD2 (5 bases each). V was clipped by 2 bases and J by 6 bases, with 13 bases between them. This CDR3 contains 15 residues. Germline V gene data show CDR1 as MNHNS and CDR2 as SASEGT. The CDR3 DNA reads as TGTGCCAGCAGTGAACTCGAGGGGATGGCCGGGGAGCTGTTTTTT. Translating gives CASSELEGMAGELFF.

This clonotype was detected many times. This chain connects TRBV27 to TRBJ2-1; TRBD2 agrees at 14 bases. J gave up 8 bases and V 7 bases, and 10 bases lay outside the gene matches. Germline CDR1 MNHEY, CDR2 SMNVEV (reference sequence). This CDR3 is 16 amino acids long. CDR3 in DNA: TGTGCCAGCACCTCGGGACTAGCGGGAGCGGATCATGAGCAGTTCTTC. This codes for CASTSGLAGADHEQFF.

In its sample, this clonotype was seen many times. The chain is built from TRBV12-3 or TRBV12-4 and TRBJ2-7, with 7 bases lining up with TRBD1. This CDR3 comprises 14 residues. After removal of 7 bases from V and 2 bases from J, the junction contained 8 bases not matched to a gene. CDR3 loop: CASTQGRFAYEQYF. Written as DNA, the CDR3 is TGTGCCAGCACACAGGGGAGATTTGCCTACGAGCAGTACTTC.

The chain employs TRBV7-2 and TRBJ1-1; no clear D. CDR3 size: 15 residues. Germline loops: CDR1 SGHTA, CDR2 FQGNSA. The ends were cut back, 1 base at V and 1 base at J, with 10 bases in the middle. CDR3 DNA sequence: TGTGCCAGCAGCTTAGTTGCAGCCTCGAACACTGAAGCTTTCTTT. Translating gives CASSLVAASNTEAFF.

The table lists this clonotype with many counts. The V call is TRBV7-9, the J call TRBJ2-1, with TRBD2 matching over 12 bases. The CDR3 consists of 15 residues. Germline CDR1 SEHNR, CDR2 FQNEAQ (reference sequence). J lost 8 bases, V lost 5 bases, and 7 bases had no gene match. The CDR3 DNA is TGTGCCAGCAGCCCGAGACTAGCGGGAGCTCATGAGCAGTTCTTC. This gives the protein CASSPRLAGAHEQFF.

This clonotype has more than one count but fewer than ten. The chain has TRBV4-2 and TRBJ1-4; D ambiguous. V gave up 0 bases and J gave up 3 bases, with 8 bases separating them. Germline loops: CDR1 LGHNA, CDR2 YNFKEQ. The CDR3 runs 15 residues. CDR3 region: CASSQERGANEKLFF. CDR3 nucleotides: TGTGCCAGCAGCCAAGAGCGGGGTGCTAATGAAAAACTGTTTTTT.

Ten or more counts support this clonotype. The gene calls are TRBV28 and TRBJ2-1; 7 positions match TRBD2. The junction had 5 bases not matched to a gene; V was cut back by 3 bases and J by 6 bases. The CDR3 extends over 14 amino acids. Germline V CDR1 and CDR2: MDHEN, SYDVKM. CDR3 loop: CASSFTGGSNEQFF. DNA for the CDR3: TGTGCCAGCAGTTTTACGGGAGGTTCCAATGAGCAGTTCTTC.

Many counts were recorded for this clonotype. This rearrangement joins TRBV6-9 to TRBJ1-2; TRBD1 might be the D (5 bases). Germline V gene data show CDR1 as MNHGY and CDR2 as SVAAGI. This CDR3 is built from 16 residues. V lost 6 bases, J lost 0 bases, and 17 bases lay in between. The CDR3 nucleotides are TGTGCCAGCAGAAGAAACAGGCGAAAAACTAACTATGGCTACACCTTC. Translating it yields CASRRNRRKTNYGYTF.

This clonotype was seen many times. V and J are TRBV6-2 or TRBV6-3 and TRBJ2-1, with D unclear. CDR1 and CDR2 from the germline V gene are MNHEY and SVGEGT. The CDR3 covers 12 residues. Trimming stripped 4 bases from V and 11 bases from J, with 12 bases between. The CDR3 DNA sequence: TGTGCCAGCAGTTTCGTGGGTCGCCAGCAGTTCTTC. As protein: CASSFVGRQQFF.

This clonotype was seen repeatedly, ten times or more. The DNA for the CDR3 is TGCAGTGCTACCCCGACCAGATACAATGAGCAGTTCTTC. Translation: CSATPTRYNEQFF. The chain is built from TRBV20-1 and TRBJ2-1, with D unresolved. The V end was cut by 4 bases, the J end by 4 bases, with 11 bases between. The CDR3 length is 13 residues. Looked up from germline, CDR1 is DFQATT and CDR2 is SNEGSKA (reference sequence).

This clonotype has more than one count but fewer than ten. J is TRBJ1-6 and V is TRBV9, with D hard to call. The length of the CDR3 is 17 residues. Germline lookup yields CDR1 SGDLS and CDR2 YYNGEE. V was pared by 4 bases and J by 5 bases, with 19 bases between. In nucleotides, the CDR3 is TGTGCCAGCAGCCCCCTTACCCGCCCGGATAATAATTCACCCCTCCACTTT. Amino acids: CASSPLTRPDNNSPLHF.

There are many counts of this clonotype. The chain links TRBV19 to TRBJ2-5; TRBD2 aligns across 13 bases. Germline V gene lookup returns CDR1 LNHDA and CDR2 SQIVND (reference sequence). V lost 7 bases and J lost 4; bases outside the gene matches: 9. The CDR3 loop spans 16 amino acids. DNA of the CDR3: TGTGCCAGTACCGAGAGGGGACTAGCGGGATTAGAGACCCAGTACTTC. As protein: CASTERGLAGLETQYF.

This chain joins TRBV30 and TRBJ1-5; the match to TRBD1 covers 9 bases. V shed 2 bases, J shed 1 base, and the junction held 6 bases outside the gene matches. The CDR3 is made up of 16 amino acids. Germline V gene lookup returns CDR1 GTSNPN and CDR2 SVGIG (reference sequence). The CDR3 reads CAWSSTGGRSNQPQHF. CDR3 coding DNA: TGTGCCTGGAGTAGTACAGGGGGCAGAAGCAATCAGCCCCAGCATTTT. Supplemented by reference TRBV30 and TRBJ1-5, the full variable domain reads SQTIHQWPATLVQPVGSPLSLECTVEGTSNPNLYWYRQAAGRGLQLLFYSVGIGQISSEVPQNLSASRPQDRQFILSSKKLLLSDSGFYLCAWSSTGGRSNQPQHFGDGTRLSIL.

This clonotype was detected a few times. The chain recombines TRBV6-9 with TRBJ2-2; 12 bases are shared with TRBD1. The CDR3 length is 16 residues. The germline gives CDR1 MNHGY, CDR2 SVAAGI. Trimming removed 6 bases from V and 7 bases from J; junction bases left unmatched: 9. This CDR3 is CASRKPGQGAIGELFF. The CDR3, as DNA: TGTGCCAGCAGAAAACCGGGACAGGGGGCCATCGGGGAGCTGTTTTTT.

Ten or more counts support this clonotype. The chain links TRBV7-8 to TRBJ2-3, with 14 bases matching TRBD2. V gave up 5 bases and J gave up 6 bases; unmatched junction bases: 7. There are 16 residues in the CDR3. Germline V lookup: CDR1 SGHVS, CDR2 FQNEAQ. CDR3 region: CASSLGLAGGEDTQYF. For the CDR3, the DNA is TGTGCCAGCAGCCTAGGACTAGCGGGAGGTGAGGATACGCAGTATTTT.

A few counts support this clonotype. The genes are TRBV20-1 and TRBJ2-7; D is ambiguous. CDR1 and CDR2 from the germline V gene are DFQATT and SNEGSKA (reference sequence). V lost 1 base and J lost 3, with 10 bases in between. This CDR3 is built from 13 residues. CDR3 amino acids: CSARGNQLYEQYF. In DNA form, the CDR3 reads TGCAGTGCTAGAGGCAACCAACTCTACGAGCAGTACTTC.

At least ten counts were recorded for this clonotype. The chain joins TRBV12-5 to TRBJ2-3; 16 bases align to TRBD2. V trimming: 6 bases; J trimming: 6 bases; junction bases outside the gene matches: 6. Germline V gene lookup returns CDR1 LGHNT and CDR2 FRNRAP. The CDR3 has 16 residues. The CDR3 DNA follows: TGTGCTAGTGGCCCCGGGACTAGCGGGAGGGGGGATACGCAGTATTTT. Translation gives CASGPGTSGRGDTQYF. Drawing the rest from reference TRBV12-5 and TRBJ2-3, the complete variable domain is DARVTQTPRHKVTEMGQEVTMRCQPILGHNTVFWYRQTMMQGLELLAYFRNRAPLDDSGMPKDRFSAEMPDATLATLKIQPSEPRDSAVYFCASGPGTSGRGDTQYFGPGTRLTVL.

There are many counts of this clonotype. The V gene is TRBV5-4, the J gene TRBJ1-1; no firm D call. Between the trimmed V and J ends, which lost 6 bases and 0 bases, there was a span of 12 bases. The CDR3 sequence is 14 residues long. Germline assignment: CDR1 SGHNT and CDR2 YYREEE (reference sequence). CDR3 DNA: TGTGCCAGCATCCCCGGAGCCTTGAACACTGAAGCTTTCTTT. Translating it yields CASIPGALNTEAFF. Filled out from reference TRBV5-4 and TRBJ1-1, the complete variable domain reads ETGVTQSPTHLIKTRGQQVTLRCSSQSGHNTVSWYQQALGQGPQFIFQYYREEENGRGNFPPRFSGLQFPNYSSELNVNALELDDSALYLCASIPGALNTEAFFGQGTRLTVV.

The V and J genes are TRBV18 and TRBJ1-1; D may be TRBD1 (5 bases). Looked up from germline, CDR1 is KGHSH and CDR2 is LQKENI. CDR3 size: 17 residues. V was clipped by 1 base and J by 0 bases, with 15 bases between them. In nucleotides, the CDR3 is TGTGCCAGCTCACCACGGGTCCTTCAGGGCATGAACACTGAAGCTTTCTTT. Translating it yields CASSPRVLQGMNTEAFF.

This chain uses TRBV5-1 with TRBJ1-2; the match to TRBD1 covers 9 bases. CDR1 is SGHRS and CDR2 is YFSETQ in the germline V gene. CDR3 length equals 15 residues. With 4 bases clipped from V and 8 bases from J, the junction kept 12 bases outside the gene matches. CDR3 region: CASSKRDRVTLGYTF. The CDR3 nucleotides are TGCGCCAGCAGCAAAAGGGACAGGGTGACTCTCGGCTACACCTTC.

The rearrangement links TRBV6-1 to TRBJ2-4, with TRBD1 matching 11 bases. Trimming took 7 bases from V and 3 from J; bases not matched to a gene: 8. The CDR3 consists of 16 residues. Germline CDR1 MNHNS, CDR2 SASEGT. CDR3 in amino acids: CASIGQGAVGKNIQYF. The CDR3 bases are TGTGCCAGCATAGGACAGGGGGCCGTTGGCAAAAACATTCAGTACTTC.

This clonotype was found many times. This chain uses TRBV5-1 with TRBJ2-1; TRBD1 aligns across 7 bases. CDR3 length: 16 amino acids. V lost 3 bases and J lost 4; bases outside the gene matches: 10. CDR1 is SGHRS and CDR2 is YFSETQ in the germline V gene. In DNA form, the CDR3 reads TGCGCCAGCAGCTACCGACAGGGAGAAAAATACAATGAGCAGTTCTTC. It is translated as CASSYRQGEKYNEQFF.

This clonotype was seen at least ten times. The rearrangement joins TRBV18 to TRBJ1-1; D unresolved. With 5 bases removed from V and 3 bases from J, the gap between germline ends came to 10 bases. The CDR3 has 13 residues. Germline V gene sequence: CDR1 KGHSH, CDR2 LQKENI. The CDR3 reads CASSTSRDTEAFF. DNA for the CDR3: TGTGCCAGCTCAACTTCACGAGACACTGAAGCTTTCTTT.